The 11 T cell receptor beta chains presented below share a single source sample, sequenced in a study of identical twins. TCRdb redid the calling of the 5' RACE reads with MiXCR, one entry per CDR3 protein. The sample records 700,000 or so distinct CDR3 sequences, under 9% being singletons. The same data also went into a second study, on yellow fever vaccine responses in identical twins.

What was sequenced was PBMCs. These TCRs come from a woman under 30 in good health.

V and J are TRBV12-3 or TRBV12-4 and TRBJ2-1; TRBD2 aligns across 12 bases. The CDR3 is 17 residues long. With V trimmed by 3 bases and J by 7 bases, 10 bases remained unmatched. The CDR3 region has the DNA TGTGCCAGCAGTTTTCAGGTCCGCGGGACTAGCGGGAATGAGCAGTTCTTC. It is translated as CASSFQVRGTSGNEQFF.

A few counts support this clonotype. The chain combines TRBV4-3 with TRBJ2-1, with no clear D. CDR1 and CDR2 (germline): LGHNA, YSLEER. V was cut by 3 bases and J by 5 bases, with 8 bases left in between. This CDR3 comprises 13 residues. The CDR3 DNA reads as TGCGCCAGCAGCCAGGCACTTCACAATGAGCAGTTCTTC. Its translation: CASSQALHNEQFF.

This clonotype was observed many times. The gene calls are TRBV5-1 and TRBJ2-7; 7 nucleotides agree with TRBD1. The ends lost 4 bases at V and 2 bases at J; junction bases unmatched: 6. The CDR3 consists of 14 residues. The germline V gene has CDR1 SGHRS and CDR2 YFSETQ. The CDR3 nucleotides read TGCGCCAGCAGCCTCCGGGACAGAACCTACGAGCAGTACTTC. It encodes CASSLRDRTYEQYF.

This clonotype came up a few times. The chain carries TRBV27 and TRBJ2-7; D remains unclear. Trimming took 2 bases from V and 7 from J, leaving 12 bases between them. The V gene's germline CDR1 is MNHEY and CDR2 SMNVEV (reference sequence). This CDR3 is 13 amino acids long. CDR3 loop: CASSLLRGGEQYF. The CDR3 DNA reads as TGTGCCAGCAGTTTACTCCGAGGTGGGGAGCAGTACTTC.

This clonotype has only a few counts. The V gene is TRBV7-2, the J gene TRBJ2-3; possible D gene TRBD2, 6 bases. Per germline, CDR1 SGHTA and CDR2 FQGNSA. The CDR3 is 17 residues long. The V and J ends lost 5 bases and 2 bases respectively, with 20 bases between them. CDR3 region: CASSPTNAGPVTDTQYF. The CDR3 DNA follows: TGTGCCAGCAGCCCGACTAATGCGGGACCCGTCACAGATACGCAGTATTTT.

This clonotype was detected many times. The J gene is TRBJ2-5, the V gene TRBV4-1; D is ambiguous. Trimming cost V 0 bases and J 4 bases, with 18 bases left between them. Germline V gene data show CDR1 as MGHRA and CDR2 as YSYEKL. The CDR3 covers 17 residues. CDR3 loop: CASSQDLNTDWGETQYF. CDR3 DNA: TGCGCCAGCAGCCAAGATTTGAACACGGATTGGGGAGAGACCCAGTACTTC.

V is TRBV7-9 and J is TRBJ2-1; 9 bases agree with TRBD2. Trimming removed 4 bases from V and 4 bases from J; junction bases left unmatched: 8. CDR1 is SEHNR and CDR2 is FQNEAQ in the germline V gene (reference sequence). CDR3 length equals 16 residues. In nucleotides, the CDR3 is TGTGCCAGCAGCTCAAAGACTAGCGGCCCTTACAATGAGCAGTTCTTC. The encoded protein is CASSSKTSGPYNEQFF. The complete variable domain, with remaining parts taken from reference TRBV7-9 and TRBJ2-1, reads DTGVSQNPRHKITKRGQNVTFRCDPISEHNRLYWYRQTLGQGPEFLTYFQNEAQLEKSRLLSDRFSAERPKGSFSTLEIQRTEQGDSAMYLCASSSKTSGPYNEQFFGPGTRLTVL.

This clonotype was observed a handful of times. The chain links TRBV28 to TRBJ1-5; tentative D call: TRBD1 (5 bases). V was clipped by 3 bases and J by 3 bases, with 12 bases between them. The CDR3 totals 15 residues. Germline V gene data show CDR1 as MDHEN and CDR2 as SYDVKM. CDR3 sequence (DNA): TGTGCCAGCAGTTTCCAGGGTCCGCACAATCAGCCCCAGCATTTT. This codes for CASSFQGPHNQPQHF.

As concerns this clonotype: One end of the junction varies from germline; a read error may be responsible. The chain has TRBV4-2 and TRBJ2-7; possible D gene TRBD1, 6 bases. The CDR3 has 16 amino acids. Germline CDR1 reads LGHNA; CDR2 reads YNFKEQ. The CDR3 loop reads CASSQDLGDNSYEQYF. The CDR3 DNA sequence: TGTGCAAGCAGCCAAGATCTGGGGGACAATTCCTACGAGCAGTACTTC.

A few counts support this clonotype. V usage is TRBV20-1 and J usage is TRBJ2-7; D assignment may be TRBD1 or TRBD2 (6 bases each). The length of the CDR3 is 16 residues. V lost 0 bases to trimming and J lost 4 bases, with 19 bases between them. Germline CDR1 reads DFQATT; CDR2 reads SNEGSKA (reference sequence). The CDR3 spells CSARDLVKGGLYEQYF. The CDR3 DNA sequence: TGCAGTGCTAGAGATCTGGTGAAGGGGGGTCTTTACGAGCAGTACTTC.

The J gene is TRBJ1-1, the V gene TRBV5-1; the match to TRBD1 covers 10 bases. In germline, CDR1 is SGHRS, CDR2 YFSETQ. J was trimmed by 4 bases and V by 4 bases; bases with no gene match: 10. This CDR3 contains 16 residues. CDR3 nucleotide sequence: TGCGCCAGCAGCCCGAGATCGACAGGGGGCAGCACTGAAGCTTTCTTT. As protein: CASSPRSTGGSTEAFF.